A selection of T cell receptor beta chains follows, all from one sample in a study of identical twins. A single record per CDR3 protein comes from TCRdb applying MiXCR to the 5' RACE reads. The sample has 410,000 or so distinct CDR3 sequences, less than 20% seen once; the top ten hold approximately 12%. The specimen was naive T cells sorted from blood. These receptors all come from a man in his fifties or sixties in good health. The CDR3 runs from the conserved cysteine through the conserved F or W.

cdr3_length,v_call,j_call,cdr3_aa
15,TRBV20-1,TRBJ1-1,CSARQSGHTNTEAFF
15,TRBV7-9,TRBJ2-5,CASSFSQGAGETQYF
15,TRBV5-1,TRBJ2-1,CASSPWASGDNEQFF
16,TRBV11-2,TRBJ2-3,CASSLRLAEVGDTQYF
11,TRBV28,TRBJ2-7,CASSYTVEQYF
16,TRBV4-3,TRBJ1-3,CASSQVWGPSGNTIYF
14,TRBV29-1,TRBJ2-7,CSVRSRGNPYEQYF
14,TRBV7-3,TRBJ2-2,CASSLKPYTGELFF
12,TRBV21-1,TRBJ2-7,CASSKSTYEQYF
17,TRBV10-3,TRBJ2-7,CAISEPRTGENPYEQYF
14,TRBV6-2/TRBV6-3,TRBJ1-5,CASSYSTGTQPQHF
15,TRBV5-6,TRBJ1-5,CASSFGHGSNQPQHF
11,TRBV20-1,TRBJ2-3,CSASWGDTQYF
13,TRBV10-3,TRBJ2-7,CASRGAGGYEQYF
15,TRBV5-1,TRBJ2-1,CASRPTSGAEGEQFF
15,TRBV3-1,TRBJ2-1,CASSQDIQDYNEQFF
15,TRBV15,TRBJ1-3,CATSRDIQSGNTIYF
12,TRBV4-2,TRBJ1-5,CASSQDREPQHF
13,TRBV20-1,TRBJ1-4,CSARPTENEKLFF
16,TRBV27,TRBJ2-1,CASSSPGLVSGDEQFF
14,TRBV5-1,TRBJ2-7,CASSTGTDLLEQYF
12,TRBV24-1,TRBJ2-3,CATSDYTATQYF
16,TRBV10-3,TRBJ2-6,CAIKGDRGSGANVLTF
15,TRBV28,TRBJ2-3,CASSPPGLGRHTQYF
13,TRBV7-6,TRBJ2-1,CASSWFQGNEQFF
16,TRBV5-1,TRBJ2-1,CASSGLAGGRYNEQFF
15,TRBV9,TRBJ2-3,CASSVTPGGTDTQYF
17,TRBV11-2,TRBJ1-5,CASSLDWGPRSNQPQHF
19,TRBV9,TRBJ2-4,CASSVAREGPDLAKNIQYF
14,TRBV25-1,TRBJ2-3,CASSDPGATDTQYF
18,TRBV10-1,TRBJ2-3,CASSESISGGPRTDTQYF
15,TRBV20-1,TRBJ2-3,CSASGEPSRTDTQYF
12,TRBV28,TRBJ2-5,CASRTVKETQYF
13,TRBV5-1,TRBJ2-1,CASRQTMDNEQFF
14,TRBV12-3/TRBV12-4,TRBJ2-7,CASRGTGSSYEQYF
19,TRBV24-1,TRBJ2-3,CATSDLAPRAGGSTDTQYF
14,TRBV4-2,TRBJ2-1,CASSQAGGSGEQFF
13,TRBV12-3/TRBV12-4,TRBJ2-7,CASRVTGSDEQYF
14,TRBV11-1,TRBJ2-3,CASSYPGLDNTQYF
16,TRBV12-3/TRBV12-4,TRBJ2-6,CAVRRPRTYRHNVLTF
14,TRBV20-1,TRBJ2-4,CSAPSSGGADIQYF
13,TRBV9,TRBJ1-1,CASSGYGDTEAFF
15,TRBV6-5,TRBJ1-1,CASSYIQGGYTEAFF
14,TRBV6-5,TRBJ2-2,CASSYGGRAGELFF
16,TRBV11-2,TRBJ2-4,CASSQTLGALANIQYF
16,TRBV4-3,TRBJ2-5,CASSQDMGLAGVTQYF
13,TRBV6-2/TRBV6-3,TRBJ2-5,CASSYEVGETQYF
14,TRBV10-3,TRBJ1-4,CAISESAGGEKLFF
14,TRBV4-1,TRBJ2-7,CASSPVSAEFEQYF
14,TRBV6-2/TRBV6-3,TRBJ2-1,CASSRSGGNNEQFF
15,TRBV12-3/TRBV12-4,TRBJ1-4,CASSSRERHNEKLFF
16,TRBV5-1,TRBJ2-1,CASSAGLAGVYNERFF
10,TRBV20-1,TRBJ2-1,CSAYDNEQFF
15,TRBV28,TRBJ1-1,CASRLPRGRNTEAFF
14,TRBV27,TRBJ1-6,CASSYTGAGSPLHF